This T cell receptor (beta chain) came from a study of CD8+ T cells in alopecia areata. V was trimmed by 10 bases and J by 0 bases, leaving 7 bases between them. Germline CDR1 MDHEN, CDR2 SYDVKM. The CDR3 totals 11 residues. RNA was isolated and reverse transcribed to cDNA, the sequencing template. Measured with immunoSEQ multiplex PCR; TCRdb has only the in-frame clones, and not every one. The sample shows approximately 100,000 clones, around 44% of them seen only once. Study-level points and caveats: Scalp samples also yield sequences from resident alphabeta T cells of normal skin.

This clone was seen only a few times. Its matching antigen is unknown. The receptor was derived from a human donor with alopecia areata. V gene TRBV28 combines with J gene TRBJ2-7; no firm D call. Sequenced material: CD4+ T cells sorted from blood. The CDR3 region is CAIQASYEQYF. The CDR3 DNA is TGTGCCATACAAGCCTCCTACGAGCAGTACTTC.